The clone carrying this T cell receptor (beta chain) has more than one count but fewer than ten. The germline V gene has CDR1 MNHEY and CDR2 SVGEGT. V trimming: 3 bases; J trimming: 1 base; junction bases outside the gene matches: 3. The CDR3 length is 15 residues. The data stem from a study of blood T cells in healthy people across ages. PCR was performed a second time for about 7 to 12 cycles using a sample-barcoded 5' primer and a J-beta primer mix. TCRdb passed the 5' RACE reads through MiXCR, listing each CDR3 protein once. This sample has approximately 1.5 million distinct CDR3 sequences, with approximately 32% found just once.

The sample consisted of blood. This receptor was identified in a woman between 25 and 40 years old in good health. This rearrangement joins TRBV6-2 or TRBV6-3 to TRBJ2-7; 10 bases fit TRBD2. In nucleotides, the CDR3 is TGTGCCAGCAGTTATCCGGGACTAGCGTCCTACGAGCAGTACTTC. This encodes CASSYPGLASYEQYF.